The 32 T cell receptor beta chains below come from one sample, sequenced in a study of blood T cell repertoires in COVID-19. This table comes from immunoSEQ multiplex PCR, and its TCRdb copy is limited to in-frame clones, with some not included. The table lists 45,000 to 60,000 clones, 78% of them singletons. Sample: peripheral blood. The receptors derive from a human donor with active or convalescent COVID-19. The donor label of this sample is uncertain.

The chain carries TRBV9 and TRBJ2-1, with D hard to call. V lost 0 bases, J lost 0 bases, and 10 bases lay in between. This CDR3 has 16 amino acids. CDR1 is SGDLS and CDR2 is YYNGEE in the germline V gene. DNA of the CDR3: TGTGCCAGCAGCGTAGAGGAGCGTTCCTCCTACAATGAGCAGTTCTTC. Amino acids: CASSVEERSSYNEQFF.

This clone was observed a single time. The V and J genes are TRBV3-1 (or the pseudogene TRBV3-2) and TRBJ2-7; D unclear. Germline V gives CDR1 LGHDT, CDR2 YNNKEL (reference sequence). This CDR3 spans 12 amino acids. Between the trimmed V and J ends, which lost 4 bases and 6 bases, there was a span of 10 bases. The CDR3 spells CASSPSSGEQYF. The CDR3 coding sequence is TGTGCCAGCAGCCCAAGTTCGGGCGAGCAGTACTTC.

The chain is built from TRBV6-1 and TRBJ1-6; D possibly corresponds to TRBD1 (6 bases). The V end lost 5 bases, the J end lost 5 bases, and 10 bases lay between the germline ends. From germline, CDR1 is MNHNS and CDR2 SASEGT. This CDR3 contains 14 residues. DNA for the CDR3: TGTGCCAGCAGTAACAGGGAAAATAATTCACCCCTCCACTTT. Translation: CASSNRENNSPLHF.

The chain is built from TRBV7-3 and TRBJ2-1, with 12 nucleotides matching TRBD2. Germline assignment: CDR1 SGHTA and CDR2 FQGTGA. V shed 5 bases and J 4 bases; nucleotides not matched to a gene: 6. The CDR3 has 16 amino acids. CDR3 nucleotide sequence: TGTGCCAGCAGCCCGGGACTAGCGGGCGCGTACAATGAGCAGTTCTTC. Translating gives CASSPGLAGAYNEQFF. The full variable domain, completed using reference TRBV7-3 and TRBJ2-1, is GAGVSQTPSNKVTEKGKYVELRCDPISGHTALYWYRQSLGQGPEFLIYFQGTGAADDSGLPNDRFFAVRPEGSVSTLKIQRTERGDSAVYLCASSPGLAGAYNEQFFGPGTRLTVL.

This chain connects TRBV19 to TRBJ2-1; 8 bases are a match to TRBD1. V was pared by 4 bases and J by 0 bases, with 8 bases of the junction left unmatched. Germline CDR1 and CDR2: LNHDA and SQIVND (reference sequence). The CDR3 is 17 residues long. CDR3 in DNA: TGTGCCAGTAGTACCCCGACAGGGGCCAGCTCCTACAATGAGCAGTTCTTC. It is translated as CASSTPTGASSYNEQFF.

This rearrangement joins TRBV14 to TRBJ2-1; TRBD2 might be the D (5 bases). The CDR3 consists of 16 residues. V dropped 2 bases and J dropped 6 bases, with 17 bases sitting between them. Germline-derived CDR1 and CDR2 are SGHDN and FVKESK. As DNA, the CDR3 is TGTGCCAGCAGCCAACCTTCTCGAGGGCTTTTCAATGAGCAGTTCTTC. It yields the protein CASSQPSRGLFNEQFF.

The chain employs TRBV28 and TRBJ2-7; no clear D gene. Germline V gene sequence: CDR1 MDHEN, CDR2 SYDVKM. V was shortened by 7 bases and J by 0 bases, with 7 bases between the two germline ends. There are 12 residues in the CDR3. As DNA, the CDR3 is TGTGCCAGCACCTCCTTCTCCTACGAGCAGTACTTC. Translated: CASTSFSYEQYF.

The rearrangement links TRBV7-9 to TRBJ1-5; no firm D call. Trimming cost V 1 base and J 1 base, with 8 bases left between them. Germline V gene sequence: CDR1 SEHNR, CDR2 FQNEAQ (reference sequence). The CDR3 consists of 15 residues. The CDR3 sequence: CASSLEGGSNQPQHF. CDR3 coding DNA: TGTGCCAGCAGCTTAGAGGGAGGAAGCAATCAGCCCCAGCATTTT.

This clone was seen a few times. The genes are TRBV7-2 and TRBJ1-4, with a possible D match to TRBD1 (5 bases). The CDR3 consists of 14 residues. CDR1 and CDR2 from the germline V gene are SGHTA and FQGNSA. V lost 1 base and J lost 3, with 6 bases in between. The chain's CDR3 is CASSLEGSNEKLFF. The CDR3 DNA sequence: TGTGCCAGCAGCTTAGAGGGGTCTAATGAAAAACTGTTTTTT.

This CDR3 is CASSSIAGGAADTQYF. In DNA form, the CDR3 reads TGTGCCAGCAGTTCTATAGCGGGAGGGGCGGCAGATACGCAGTATTTT. This sequence joins TRBV28 and TRBJ2-3, with TRBD2 matching 11 bases. The CDR3 contains 16 residues. The germline CDR1 and CDR2 sequences are MDHEN and SYDVKM. The junction had 7 bases not matched to a gene; V was cut back by 4 bases and J by 4 bases.

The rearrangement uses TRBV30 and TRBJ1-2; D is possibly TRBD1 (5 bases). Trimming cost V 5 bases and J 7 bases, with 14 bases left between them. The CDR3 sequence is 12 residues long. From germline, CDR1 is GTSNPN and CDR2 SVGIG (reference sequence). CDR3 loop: CAWRGGGGGYTF. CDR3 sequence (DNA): TGTGCCTGGCGAGGCGGGGGTGGTGGCTACACCTTC.

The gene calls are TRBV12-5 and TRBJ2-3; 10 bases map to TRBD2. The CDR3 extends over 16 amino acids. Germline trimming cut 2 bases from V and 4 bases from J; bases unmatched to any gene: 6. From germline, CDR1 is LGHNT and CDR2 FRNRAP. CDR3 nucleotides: TGTGCTAGTGGTTTGACCTCTAGCGGGAGCCCAGATACGCAGTATTTT. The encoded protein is CASGLTSSGSPDTQYF. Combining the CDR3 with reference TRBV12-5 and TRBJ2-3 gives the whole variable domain DARVTQTPRHKVTEMGQEVTMRCQPILGHNTVFWYRQTMMQGLELLAYFRNRAPLDDSGMPKDRFSAEMPDATLATLKIQPSEPRDSAVYFCASGLTSSGSPDTQYFGPGTRLTVL.

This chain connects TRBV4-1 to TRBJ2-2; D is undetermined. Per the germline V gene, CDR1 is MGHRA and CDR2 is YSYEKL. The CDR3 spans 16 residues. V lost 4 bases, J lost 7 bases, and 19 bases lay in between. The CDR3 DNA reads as TGCGCCAGCAGCCTAACCCCACGGGTGCGCAGCGGGGAGCTGTTTTTT. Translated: CASSLTPRVRSGELFF.

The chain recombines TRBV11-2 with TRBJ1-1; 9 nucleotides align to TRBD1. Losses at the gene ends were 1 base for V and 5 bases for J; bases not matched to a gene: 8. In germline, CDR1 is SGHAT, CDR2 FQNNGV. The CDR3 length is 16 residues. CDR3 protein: CASSLAGTGQGTEAFF. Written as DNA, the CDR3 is TGTGCCAGCAGCTTAGCTGGTACGGGACAGGGAACTGAAGCTTTCTTT.

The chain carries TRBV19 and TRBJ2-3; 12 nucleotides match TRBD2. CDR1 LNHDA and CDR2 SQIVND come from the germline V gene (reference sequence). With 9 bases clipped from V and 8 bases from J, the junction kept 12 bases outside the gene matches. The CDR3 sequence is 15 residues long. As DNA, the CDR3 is TGTGCCAGCACAGGACTAGCGGGACCGGCTGGTACGCAGTATTTT. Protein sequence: CASTGLAGPAGTQYF.

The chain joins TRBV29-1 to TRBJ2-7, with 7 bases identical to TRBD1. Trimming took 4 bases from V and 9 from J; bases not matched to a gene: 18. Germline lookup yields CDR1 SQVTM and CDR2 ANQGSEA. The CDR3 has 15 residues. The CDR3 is CSVGPTTGSGSGQYF. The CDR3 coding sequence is TGCAGCGTTGGCCCCACGACAGGGTCGGGGAGTGGGCAGTACTTC.

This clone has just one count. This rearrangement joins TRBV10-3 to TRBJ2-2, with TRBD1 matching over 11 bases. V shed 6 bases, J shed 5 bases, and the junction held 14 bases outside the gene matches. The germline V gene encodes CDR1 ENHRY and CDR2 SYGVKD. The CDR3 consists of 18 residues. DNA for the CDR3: TGTGCCATCAGGCGGACAGGGGGCTCCTCGGAGGGGACCGGGGAGCTGTTTTTT. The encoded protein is CAIRRTGGSSEGTGELFF.

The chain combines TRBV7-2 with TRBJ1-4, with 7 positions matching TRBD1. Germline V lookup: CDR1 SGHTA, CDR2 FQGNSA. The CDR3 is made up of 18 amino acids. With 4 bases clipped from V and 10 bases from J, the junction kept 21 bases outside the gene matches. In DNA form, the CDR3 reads TGTGCCAGCAGCTACCACTTCGAGCGGACAGGTGGTCCGGGAAAACTGTTTTTT. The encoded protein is CASSYHFERTGGPGKLFF.

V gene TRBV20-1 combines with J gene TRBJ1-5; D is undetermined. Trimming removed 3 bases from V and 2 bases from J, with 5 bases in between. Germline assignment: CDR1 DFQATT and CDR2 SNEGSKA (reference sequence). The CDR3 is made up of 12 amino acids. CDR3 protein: CSASPGNQPQHF. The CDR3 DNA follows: TGCAGTGCTAGTCCAGGCAATCAGCCCCAGCATTTT.

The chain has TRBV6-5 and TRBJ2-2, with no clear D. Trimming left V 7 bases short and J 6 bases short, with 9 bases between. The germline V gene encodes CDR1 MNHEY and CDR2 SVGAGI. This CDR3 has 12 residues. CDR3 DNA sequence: TGTGCCAGCACCCTCCCCCCCGGGGAGCTGTTTTTT. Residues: CASTLPPGELFF.

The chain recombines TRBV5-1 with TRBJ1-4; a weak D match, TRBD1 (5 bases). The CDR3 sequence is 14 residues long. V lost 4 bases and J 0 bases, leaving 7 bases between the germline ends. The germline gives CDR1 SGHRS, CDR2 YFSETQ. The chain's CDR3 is CASSPGSTNEKLFF. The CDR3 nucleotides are TGCGCCAGCAGCCCAGGGTCAACTAATGAAAAACTGTTTTTT.

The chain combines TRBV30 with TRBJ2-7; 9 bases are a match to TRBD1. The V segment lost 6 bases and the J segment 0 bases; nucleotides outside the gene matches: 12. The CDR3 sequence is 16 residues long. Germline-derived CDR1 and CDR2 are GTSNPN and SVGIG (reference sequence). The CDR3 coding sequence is TGTGCCTGCCTCAGGCGGGACAGGGTAAGCTCCTACGAGCAGTACTTC. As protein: CACLRRDRVSSYEQYF.

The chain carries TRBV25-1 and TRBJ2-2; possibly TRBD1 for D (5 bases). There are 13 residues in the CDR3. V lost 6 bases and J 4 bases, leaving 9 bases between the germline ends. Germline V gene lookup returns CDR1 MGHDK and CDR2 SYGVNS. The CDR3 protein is CASRQGVTGELFF. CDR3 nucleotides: TGTGCCAGCAGGCAGGGCGTCACCGGGGAGCTGTTTTTT.

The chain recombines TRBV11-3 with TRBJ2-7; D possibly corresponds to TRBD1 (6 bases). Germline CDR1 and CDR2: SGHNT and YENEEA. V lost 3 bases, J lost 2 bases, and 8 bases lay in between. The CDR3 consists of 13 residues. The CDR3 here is CASSFTGTYEQYF. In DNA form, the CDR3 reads TGTGCCAGCAGCTTTACAGGGACCTACGAGCAGTACTTC.

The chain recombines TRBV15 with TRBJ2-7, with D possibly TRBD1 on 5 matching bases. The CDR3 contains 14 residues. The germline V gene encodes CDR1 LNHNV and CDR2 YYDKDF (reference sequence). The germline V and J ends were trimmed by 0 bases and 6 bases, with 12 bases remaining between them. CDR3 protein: CATSREGQGSEQYF. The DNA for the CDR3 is TGTGCCACCAGCAGAGAAGGGCAGGGTAGCGAGCAGTACTTC.

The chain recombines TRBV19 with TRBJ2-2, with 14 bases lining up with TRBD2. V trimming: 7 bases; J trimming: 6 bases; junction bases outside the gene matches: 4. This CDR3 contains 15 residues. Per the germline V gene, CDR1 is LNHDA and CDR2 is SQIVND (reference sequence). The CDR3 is CASTPGLAGAGELFF. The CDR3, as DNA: TGTGCCAGTACCCCGGGACTAGCGGGAGCCGGGGAGCTGTTTTTT.

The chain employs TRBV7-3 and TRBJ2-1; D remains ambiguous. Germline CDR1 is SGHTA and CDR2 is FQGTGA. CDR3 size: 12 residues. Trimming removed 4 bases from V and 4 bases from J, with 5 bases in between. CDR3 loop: CASSSLYNEQFF. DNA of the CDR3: TGTGCCAGCAGCTCCCTGTACAATGAGCAGTTCTTC.

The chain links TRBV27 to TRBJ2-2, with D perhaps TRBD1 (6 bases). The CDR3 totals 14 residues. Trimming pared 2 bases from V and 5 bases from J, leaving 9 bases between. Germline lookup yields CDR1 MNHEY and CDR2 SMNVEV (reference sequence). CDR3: CASSLDRPTGELFF. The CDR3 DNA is TGTGCCAGCAGTTTAGACAGGCCAACCGGGGAGCTGTTTTTT.

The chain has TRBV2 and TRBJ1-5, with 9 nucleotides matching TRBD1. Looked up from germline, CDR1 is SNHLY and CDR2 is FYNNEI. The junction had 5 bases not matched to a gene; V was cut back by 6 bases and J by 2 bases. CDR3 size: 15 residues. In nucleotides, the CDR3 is TGTGCCAGCAGCATACAGGGGGCGCGCAATCAGCCCCAGCATTTT. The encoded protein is CASSIQGARNQPQHF.

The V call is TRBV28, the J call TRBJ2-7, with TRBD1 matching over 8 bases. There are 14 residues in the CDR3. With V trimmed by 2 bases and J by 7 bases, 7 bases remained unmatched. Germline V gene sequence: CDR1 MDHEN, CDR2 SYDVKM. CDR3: CASSLPPDRGEQYF. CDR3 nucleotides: TGTGCCAGCAGTTTACCCCCAGACAGGGGAGAGCAGTACTTC.

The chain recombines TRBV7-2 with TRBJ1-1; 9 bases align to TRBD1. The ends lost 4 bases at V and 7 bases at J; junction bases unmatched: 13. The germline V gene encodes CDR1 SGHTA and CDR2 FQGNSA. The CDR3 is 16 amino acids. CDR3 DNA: TGTGCCAGCAGCTCCGGGACAGGGATGGTTGTCGGTGAAGCTTTCTTT. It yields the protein CASSSGTGMVVGEAFF.

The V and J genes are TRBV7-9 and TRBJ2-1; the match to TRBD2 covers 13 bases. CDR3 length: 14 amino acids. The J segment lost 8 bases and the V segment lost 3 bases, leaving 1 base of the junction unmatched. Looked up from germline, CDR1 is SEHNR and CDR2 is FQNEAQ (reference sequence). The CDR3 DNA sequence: TGTGCCAGCAGCTTCGGACTAGCGGGAGATGAGCAGTTCTTC. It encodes CASSFGLAGDEQFF.